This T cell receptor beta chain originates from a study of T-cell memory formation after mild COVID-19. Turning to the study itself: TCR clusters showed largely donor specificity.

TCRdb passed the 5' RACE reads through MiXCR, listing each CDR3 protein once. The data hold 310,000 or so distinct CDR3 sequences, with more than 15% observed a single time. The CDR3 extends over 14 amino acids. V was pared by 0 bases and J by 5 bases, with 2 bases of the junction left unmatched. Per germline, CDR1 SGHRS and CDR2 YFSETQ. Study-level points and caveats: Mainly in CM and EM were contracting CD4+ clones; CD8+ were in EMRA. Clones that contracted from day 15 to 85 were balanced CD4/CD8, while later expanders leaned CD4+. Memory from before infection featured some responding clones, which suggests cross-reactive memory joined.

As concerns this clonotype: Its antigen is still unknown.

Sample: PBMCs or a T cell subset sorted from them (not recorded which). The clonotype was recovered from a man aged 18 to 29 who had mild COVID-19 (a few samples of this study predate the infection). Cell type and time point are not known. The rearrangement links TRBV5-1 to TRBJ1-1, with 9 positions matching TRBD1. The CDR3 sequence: CASSLGDRATEAFF. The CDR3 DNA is TGCGCCAGCAGCTTGGGGGACAGGGCTACTGAAGCTTTCTTT.